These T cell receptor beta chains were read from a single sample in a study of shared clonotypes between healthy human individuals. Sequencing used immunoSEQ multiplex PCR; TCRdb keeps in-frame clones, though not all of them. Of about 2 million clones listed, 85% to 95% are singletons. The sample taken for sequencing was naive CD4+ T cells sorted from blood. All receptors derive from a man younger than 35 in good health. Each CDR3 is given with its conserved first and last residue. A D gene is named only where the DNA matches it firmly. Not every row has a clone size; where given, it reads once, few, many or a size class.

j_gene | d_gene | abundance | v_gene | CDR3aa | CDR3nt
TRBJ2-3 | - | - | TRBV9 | CASSLRGYYTDTQYF | TGTGCCAGCAGCCTTCGGGGGTACTACACAGATACGCAGTATTTT
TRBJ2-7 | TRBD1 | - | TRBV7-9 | CASSLDQDRADYEQYF | TGTGCCAGCAGCTTAGACCAAGACAGGGCGGACTACGAGCAGTACTTC
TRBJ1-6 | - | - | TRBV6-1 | CASILTSGVSPLHF | TGTGCCAGCATTTTGACAAGTGGTGTTTCACCCCTCCACTTT
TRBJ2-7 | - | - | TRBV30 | CAWSGRPGSYEQYF | TGTGCCTGGAGTGGACGTCCAGGTTCCTACGAGCAGTACTTC
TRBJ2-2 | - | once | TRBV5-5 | CASSSTGRVGELFF | TGTGCCAGCAGCTCGACAGGGAGGGTCGGGGAGCTGTTTTTT
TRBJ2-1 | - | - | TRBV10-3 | CAIMGHSNEQFF | TGTGCCATCATGGGACACAGCAATGAGCAGTTCTTC
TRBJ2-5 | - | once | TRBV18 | CASSLGAGKETQYF | TGTGCCAGCTCCCTAGGGGCGGGGAAGGAGACCCAGTACTTC
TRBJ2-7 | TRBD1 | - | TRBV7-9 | CASNKGQGVNEQYF | TGTGCCAGCAACAAGGGACAGGGAGTTAACGAGCAGTACTTC
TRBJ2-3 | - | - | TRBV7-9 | CASSRDVSDTQYF | TGTGCCAGCAGTCGGGACGTCTCAGATACGCAGTATTTT
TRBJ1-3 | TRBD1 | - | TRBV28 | CASRPPGQGNTIYF | TGTGCCAGCAGGCCCCCGGGACAGGGAAACACCATATATTTT
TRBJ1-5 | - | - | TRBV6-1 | CASRGQATNQPQHF | TGTGCCAGCAGGGGGCAGGCTACCAATCAGCCCCAGCATTTT
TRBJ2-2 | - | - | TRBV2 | CASIGPGTGELFF | TGTGCCAGCATAGGGCCAGGTACCGGGGAGCTGTTTTTT
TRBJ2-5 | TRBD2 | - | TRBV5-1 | CASSTGLAGGGLETQYF | TGCGCCAGCAGCACCGGACTAGCGGGAGGCGGTTTAGAGACCCAGTACTTC
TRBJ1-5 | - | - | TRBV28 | CASTLGGAYSNQPQHF | TGTGCCAGCACCTTGGGAGGGGCCTATAGCAATCAGCCCCAGCATTTT
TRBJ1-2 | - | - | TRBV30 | CAWSVPGSSGYTF | TGTGCCTGGAGTGTACCAGGGTCGAGTGGCTACACCTTC
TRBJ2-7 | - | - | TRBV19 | CASSGPSYEQYF | TGTGCCAGTAGTGGCCCTTCCTACGAGCAGTACTTC
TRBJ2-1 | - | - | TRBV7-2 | CASSPQYNEQFF | TGTGCCAGCAGCCCTCAGTACAATGAGCAGTTCTTC
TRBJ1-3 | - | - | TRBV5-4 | CASSLSGSSGNTIYF | TGTGCCAGCAGCTTGTCGGGCAGCTCTGGAAACACCATATATTTT
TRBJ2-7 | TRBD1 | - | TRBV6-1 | CASSEADRMNEQYF | TGTGCCAGCAGTGAAGCGGACAGGATGAACGAGCAGTACTTC
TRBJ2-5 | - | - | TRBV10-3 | CAISDVARGTETQYF | TGTGCCATCAGTGATGTAGCGAGGGGGACGGAGACCCAGTACTTC
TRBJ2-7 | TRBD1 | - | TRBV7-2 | CASSSQQGAQHEQYF | TGTGCCAGCAGCTCCCAACAGGGGGCTCAACACGAGCAGTACTTC
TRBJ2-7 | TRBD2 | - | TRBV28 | CASSLWTSGARSEQYF | TGTGCCAGCAGTTTATGGACTAGCGGGGCACGGAGCGAGCAGTACTTC
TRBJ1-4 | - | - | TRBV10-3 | CAISESPGSNEKLFF | TGTGCCATCAGTGAGTCGCCTGGCAGTAATGAAAAACTGTTTTTT
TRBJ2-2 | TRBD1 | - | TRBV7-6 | CASTIGTVNTGELFF | TGTGCCAGCACCATCGGGACAGTGAACACCGGGGAGCTGTTTTTT
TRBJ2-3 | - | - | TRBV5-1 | CASSSPASIETYTQYF | TGCGCCAGCAGCTCCCCGGCGTCCATTGAAACCTATACGCAGTATTTT
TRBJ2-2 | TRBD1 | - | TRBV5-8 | CASLGQGHTGELFF | TGTGCCAGTTTAGGACAGGGGCACACCGGGGAGCTGTTTTTT
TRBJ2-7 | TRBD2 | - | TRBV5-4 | CASSSFSGPSSYEQYF | TGTGCCAGCAGCTCCTTTAGCGGGCCCAGCTCCTACGAGCAGTACTTC
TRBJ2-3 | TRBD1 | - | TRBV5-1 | CASSLRPGTGAPDTQYF | TGCGCCAGCAGCTTGCGTCCCGGGACAGGGGCTCCAGATACGCAGTATTTT
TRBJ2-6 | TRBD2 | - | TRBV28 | CASSRPGLARSGANVLTF | TGTGCCAGCAGTCGGCCTGGACTAGCACGCTCTGGGGCCAACGTCCTGACTTTC
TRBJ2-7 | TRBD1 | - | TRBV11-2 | CASSLGTGQLYEQYF | TGTGCCAGCAGCTTAGGGACAGGTCAACTCTACGAGCAGTACTTC
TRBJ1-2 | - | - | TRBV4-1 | CASSQDSANYGYTF | TGCGCCAGCAGCCAAGATTCGGCTAACTATGGCTACACCTTC
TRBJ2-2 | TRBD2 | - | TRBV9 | CASSPTSGLNTGELFF | TGTGCCAGCAGCCCCACTAGCGGGCTGAACACCGGGGAGCTGTTTTTT
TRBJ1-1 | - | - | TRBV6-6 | CASSPAGTLNTEAFF | TGTGCCAGCAGCCCGGCCGGGACACTGAACACTGAAGCTTTCTTT
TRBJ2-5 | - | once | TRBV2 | CASSDPPRPAQYF | TGTGCCAGCAGTGACCCCCCGCGACCGGCCCAGTACTTC
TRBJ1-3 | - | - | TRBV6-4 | CASRAIRSGNTIYF | TGTGCCAGCAGAGCCATACGCTCTGGAAACACCATATATTTT
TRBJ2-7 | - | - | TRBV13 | CASSFSRVVHEQYF | TGTGCCAGCAGCTTTTCCAGGGTCGTCCACGAGCAGTACTTC
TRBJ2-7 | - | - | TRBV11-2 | CASSLAAGASTYEQYF | TGTGCCAGCAGCTTAGCCGCCGGGGCTTCCACCTACGAGCAGTACTTC
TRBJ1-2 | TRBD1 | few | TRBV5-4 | CASSFPDRDGYTF | TGTGCCAGCAGCTTCCCTGACAGGGATGGCTACACCTTC
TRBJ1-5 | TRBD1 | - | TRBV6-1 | CASSDGQGGNQPQHF | TGTGCCAGCAGTGATGGGCAGGGGGGCAATCAGCCCCAGCATTTT
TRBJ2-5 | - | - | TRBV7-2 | CASSLAWGPKTQYF | TGTGCCAGCAGCTTAGCTTGGGGTCCTAAGACCCAGTACTTC
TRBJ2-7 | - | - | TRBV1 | CSGASREQYF | TGCTCCGGGGCTAGCAGGGAGCAGTACTTC
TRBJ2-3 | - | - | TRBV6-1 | CASSEDRQTITDTQYF | TGTGCCAGCAGTGAAGATCGGCAGACCATCACAGATACGCAGTATTTT
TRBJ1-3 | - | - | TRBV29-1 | CSVATGITGNTIYF | TGCAGCGTTGCAACAGGGATAACTGGAAACACCATATATTTT
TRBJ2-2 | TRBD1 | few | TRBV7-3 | CASSLNRGNTGELFF | TGTGCCAGCAGCTTAAACAGGGGGAACACCGGGGAGCTGTTTTTT
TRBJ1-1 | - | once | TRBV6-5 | CASSPRPVNTEAFF | TGTGCCAGCAGTCCACGACCGGTGAACACTGAAGCTTTCTTT